The 25 T cell receptor beta chains in this list originate from one sample, sequenced in a study of regulatory T cells in long-lasting Graves disease. Time point given: newly diagnosed GD, antithyroid drugs for less than 3 months. Scientists built the TCR library using RNA that was extracted from PBMCs. According to the study, TCR beta libraries were built with iRepertoire HTBI primers and CDR3-region Arm-PCR. TCRdb re-called the multiplex PCR reads with MiXCR, one entry per CDR3 protein. The sample shows 350,000 to 500,000 distinct CDR3 sequences, 16% of them seen only once. These data were likewise used in another study, on T cells in Graves' hyperthyroidism and ophthalmopathy.

The sample here was peripheral blood mononuclear cells (PBMCs), taken at new diagnosis, from a patient treated with antithyroid drugs. The receptor set was obtained from a woman between 18 and 29 years old with Graves disease.

This clonotype appeared many times. This chain connects TRBV30 to TRBJ2-3; 9 bases agree with TRBD1. The CDR3 covers 15 residues. Germline V gene data show CDR1 as GTSNPN and CDR2 as SVGIG (reference sequence). V dropped 2 bases and J dropped 2; count of bases not matched to a gene: 5. The CDR3 DNA follows: TGTGCCTGGAGTACAGGGGGCTCTATCACAGATACGCAGTATTTT. Its translation: CAWSTGGSITDTQYF.

This clonotype was picked up many times. The chain links TRBV5-1 to TRBJ2-7; 11 bases are a match to TRBD2. J gave up 7 bases and V 3 bases, and 15 bases lay outside the gene matches. This CDR3 region has 17 residues. In germline, CDR1 is SGHRS, CDR2 YFSETQ. CDR3 nucleotides: TGCGCCAGCAGCTCCGGCGGGCTACTAGCGGGAGTAAAAGAGCAGTACTTC. It yields the protein CASSSGGLLAGVKEQYF.

This clonotype was seen at least ten times. The genes are TRBV2 and TRBJ2-7, with D possibly being TRBD1 (5 bases). From germline, CDR1 is SNHLY and CDR2 FYNNEI. V was clipped by 1 base and J by 4 bases, with 8 bases between them. The CDR3 consists of 13 residues. The DNA of the CDR3 is TGTGCCAGCAGTGAAGGACAGCATTACGAGCAGTACTTC. Translated: CASSEGQHYEQYF.

In its sample, this clonotype was seen a few times. This chain connects TRBV7-9 to TRBJ1-2, with TRBD1 identical over 7 bases. The germline V gene encodes CDR1 SEHNR and CDR2 FQNEAQ (reference sequence). V was clipped by 5 bases and J by 6 bases; unmatched bases: 6. The length of the CDR3 is 13 residues. CDR3 in DNA: TGTGCCAGCAGCCTTAAAGACAGGGATGGCTACACCTTC. Residues: CASSLKDRDGYTF.

This clonotype occurred a few times. This chain uses TRBV14 with TRBJ2-6; D not certain. Trimming pared 3 bases from V and 2 bases from J, leaving 5 bases between. Per the germline V gene, CDR1 is SGHDN and CDR2 is FVKESK. The CDR3 totals 14 residues. The CDR3 coding sequence is TGTGCCAGCAGCCAGCTCGCTGGGGCCAACGTCCTGACTTTC. It codes for CASSQLAGANVLTF.

The chain couples TRBV16 to TRBJ1-6; D is unclear. The V gene's germline CDR1 is KGHSY and CDR2 FQNENV. The V end was cut by 1 base, the J end by 13 bases, with 11 bases between. The length of the CDR3 is 13 residues. CDR3 residues: CASSQLPDSPLHF. Here the CDR3 DNA reads TGTGCCAGCAGCCAATTACCCGACTCGCCCCTCCACTTT.

As for this clonotype: This probably arose from a read error, given a far larger clone one base away. J is TRBJ2-1 and V is TRBV28, with a weak D call TRBD1 (5 bases). This CDR3 region has 14 residues. Trimming took 9 bases from V and 10 from J, leaving 22 bases between them. Per germline, CDR1 MDHEN and CDR2 SYDVKM. The CDR3 spells CASLEQGSSYEQFF. The CDR3 DNA reads as TGTGCCAGTTTGGAGCAGGGAAGCTCCTACGAGCAGTTCTTC.

This clonotype was seen many times. This sequence joins TRBV7-3 and TRBJ2-3, with TRBD2 matching over 8 bases. Trimming at V came to 2 bases and at J to 1 base, leaving 8 bases not matched to a gene. This CDR3 has 17 amino acids. Germline V gene lookup returns CDR1 SGHTA and CDR2 FQGTGA. Here the CDR3 DNA reads TGTGCCAGCAGCTTAGGTTTGCTAGCGGGCCGCACAGATACGCAGTATTTT. Encoded protein: CASSLGLLAGRTDTQYF.

Turning to this clonotype: A much larger clone sits a single nucleotide away, making a read error possible. It is likely a read error, because the conserved phenylalanine at the end of the CDR3 is missing. The V call is TRBV7-3, the J call TRBJ2-2, with TRBD2 matching 12 bases. The junction had 5 bases not matched to a gene; V was cut back by 5 bases and J by 4 bases. CDR3 length: 16 residues. The germline V gene encodes CDR1 SGHTA and CDR2 FQGTGA. This CDR3 is CASSMTSGSPTGELFL. CDR3 DNA: TGTGCCAGCAGCATGACTAGCGGGAGCCCCACCGGGGAGCTGTTTTTG.

This clonotype was observed a few times. The CDR3 carries no conserved terminal phenylalanine or tryptophan, so it likely arises from a read error. Because the CDR3's place on the DNA is in doubt, the DNA is left out and the CDR3 is given as listed by TCRdb. This chain uses TRBV12-3 or TRBV12-4 with TRBJ2-5; the D call of TRBD1 is as the table states it, not checked on the DNA. With termini counted, the CDR3 has 8 amino acids. The CDR3 loop is CASSSAPT.

V usage is TRBV3-1 and J usage is TRBJ2-2; no clear D gene. Germline values: CDR1 LGHDT, CDR2 YNNKEL (reference sequence). The CDR3 loop spans 14 amino acids. The V end was cut by 1 base, the J end by 7 bases, with 10 bases between. The CDR3 loop is CASSQAGVLGELFF. In DNA, the CDR3 is TGTGCCAGCAGCCAAGCAGGAGTACTCGGGGAGCTGTTTTTT.

This clonotype occurred many times. The chain carries TRBV11-2 and TRBJ1-6; 8 bases are shared with TRBD1. The V gene end was trimmed by 5 bases and the J gene end by 5 bases; junction bases not matched to a gene: 14. CDR1 is SGHAT, CDR2 FQNNGV, per germline. CDR3 length equals 18 residues. Here the CDR3 DNA reads TGTGCCAGCAGCCCCGGGCAGACAGGACAGGGCCATAATTCACCCCTCCACTTT. Translation gives CASSPGQTGQGHNSPLHF.

The genes are TRBV19 and TRBJ1-5, with 10 bases identical to TRBD1. J gave up 5 bases and V 9 bases, and 4 bases lay outside the gene matches. Germline CDR1 and CDR2: LNHDA and SQIVND (reference sequence). The length of the CDR3 is 13 residues. CDR3 loop: CASRDRGDQPQHF. The CDR3 nucleotides read TGTGCCAGCCGGGACAGGGGAGATCAGCCCCAGCATTTT. Looking up the rest from reference TRBV19 and TRBJ1-5 gives the full variable domain: DGGITQSPKYLFRKEGQNVTLSCEQNLNHDAMYWYRQDPGQGLRLIYYSQIVNDFQKGDIAEGYSVSREKKESFPLTVTSAQKNPTAFYLCASRDRGDQPQHFGDGTRLSIL.

This clonotype occurred many times. J is TRBJ2-7 and V is TRBV28; 8 bases map to TRBD1. Germline CDR1 and CDR2: MDHEN and SYDVKM. The CDR3 extends over 13 amino acids. V lost 4 bases to trimming and J lost 5 bases; unmatched junction nucleotides: 4. CDR3 sequence reads: CASSWTGFHEQYF. The CDR3 DNA reads as TGTGCCAGCAGTTGGACAGGGTTCCACGAGCAGTACTTC.

There are a few counts of this clonotype. The chain recombines TRBV20-1 with TRBJ2-7; TRBD2 agrees at 13 bases. The V segment lost 3 bases and the J segment 4 bases; nucleotides outside the gene matches: 12. The germline CDR1 and CDR2 sequences are DFQATT and SNEGSKA (reference sequence). The CDR3 totals 17 residues. The CDR3 coding sequence is TGCAGTGCTAGCCCCCCATGGACTAGCGGGAGAGGGTACGAGCAGTACTTC. Protein product: CSASPPWTSGRGYEQYF.

The V and J genes are TRBV7-2 and TRBJ2-3; no reliable D call. The CDR3 contains 13 residues. V was trimmed by 5 bases and J by 1 base, leaving 7 bases between them. Germline CDR1 reads SGHTA; CDR2 reads FQGNSA. The CDR3 is CASSDPGTDTQYF. The DNA for the CDR3 is TGTGCCAGCAGCGACCCGGGCACAGATACGCAGTATTTT.

The chain has TRBV27 and TRBJ2-7; tentatively, D is TRBD1 (6 bases). The CDR3 has 14 residues. Deletions cut 2 bases from V and 0 bases from J, with 8 bases between. Germline V gene sequence: CDR1 MNHEY, CDR2 SMNVEV (reference sequence). In DNA, the CDR3 is TGTGCCAGCAGTTTAAGGGACATCTCCTACGAGCAGTACTTC. Protein product: CASSLRDISYEQYF.

This clonotype was recorded many times. The V gene is TRBV28, the J gene TRBJ2-7, with D perhaps matching TRBD1 (5 bases). CDR1 and CDR2 (germline): MDHEN, SYDVKM. This CDR3 is built from 13 residues. V was trimmed by 1 base and J by 6 bases, leaving 10 bases between them. The CDR3 nucleotides are TGTGCCAGCAGTTTATCCCCAGGGATCGAGCAGTACTTC. Encoded protein: CASSLSPGIEQYF.

In its sample, this clonotype was seen a few times. The chain is built from TRBV6-4 and TRBJ2-3, with 7 nucleotides matching TRBD2. The trim removed 3 bases at V and 0 bases at J, leaving 3 bases unmatched. The CDR3 extends over 15 amino acids. Germline CDR1 and CDR2: MRHNA and SNTAGT. The CDR3 is CASSELSGSTDTQYF. In DNA, the CDR3 is TGTGCCAGCAGTGAGCTTAGCGGGAGCACAGATACGCAGTATTTT.

Many counts were recorded for this clonotype. The chain is built from TRBV7-9 and TRBJ1-2; the D is unclear. Germline V gene lookup returns CDR1 SEHNR and CDR2 FQNEAQ (reference sequence). Trimming took 6 bases from V and 4 from J, leaving 15 bases between them. The CDR3 has 14 amino acids. Written as DNA, the CDR3 is TGTGCCAGCAGTCCAAATCAGGCGATCTATGGCTACACCTTC. It encodes CASSPNQAIYGYTF.

This clonotype was recorded at least ten times. The V call is TRBV28, the J call TRBJ2-7, with 7 bases that match TRBD1. Losses at the gene ends were 2 bases for V and 1 base for J; bases not matched to a gene: 2. This CDR3 is built from 14 residues. CDR1 and CDR2 from the germline V gene are MDHEN and SYDVKM. This CDR3 reads CASSLPGGSYEQYF. The CDR3 nucleotides are TGTGCCAGCAGTTTACCAGGGGGATCCTACGAGCAGTACTTC.

This clonotype showed up many times. The chain couples TRBV2 to TRBJ1-2; maybe TRBD1 (6 bases). Germline V gene data show CDR1 as SNHLY and CDR2 as FYNNEI. The CDR3 is 12 amino acids. V was shortened by 10 bases and J by 2 bases, with 11 bases between the two germline ends. The CDR3, as DNA: TGTGCCACATTGAGGGGGAACTATGGCTACACCTTC. Translation: CATLRGNYGYTF.

There are many counts of this clonotype. In nucleotides, the CDR3 is TGTGCCTGGGATGTACTCCCAAACTTTGGAAACACCATATATTTT. Translation: CAWDVLPNFGNTIYF. The J gene is TRBJ1-3, the V gene TRBV30; unclear D gene. V was shortened by 5 bases and J by 3 bases, with 17 bases between the two germline ends. The CDR3 has 15 residues. Germline CDR1 and CDR2: GTSNPN and SVGIG (reference sequence).

This clonotype has a count of ten or more. This chain connects TRBV5-1 to TRBJ1-2, with 7 bases fitting TRBD1. The CDR3 spans 13 residues. Germline lookup yields CDR1 SGHRS and CDR2 YFSETQ. V was clipped by 4 bases and J by 3 bases; unmatched bases: 3. CDR3 sequence (DNA): TGCGCCAGCAGCATCGGGACAGACTATGGCTACACCTTC. It yields the protein CASSIGTDYGYTF.

This clonotype was seen many times. The chain couples TRBV24-1 to TRBJ2-1; 9 nucleotides align to TRBD1. CDR1 and CDR2 from the germline V gene are KGHDR and SFDVKD. The CDR3 has 16 amino acids. Unmatched junction bases numbered 3, after V lost 4 bases and J lost 0 bases. CDR3 bases: TGTGCCACCAGTGAGCCGGGACAGGGCTCCTACAATGAGCAGTTCTTC. It is translated as CATSEPGQGSYNEQFF.